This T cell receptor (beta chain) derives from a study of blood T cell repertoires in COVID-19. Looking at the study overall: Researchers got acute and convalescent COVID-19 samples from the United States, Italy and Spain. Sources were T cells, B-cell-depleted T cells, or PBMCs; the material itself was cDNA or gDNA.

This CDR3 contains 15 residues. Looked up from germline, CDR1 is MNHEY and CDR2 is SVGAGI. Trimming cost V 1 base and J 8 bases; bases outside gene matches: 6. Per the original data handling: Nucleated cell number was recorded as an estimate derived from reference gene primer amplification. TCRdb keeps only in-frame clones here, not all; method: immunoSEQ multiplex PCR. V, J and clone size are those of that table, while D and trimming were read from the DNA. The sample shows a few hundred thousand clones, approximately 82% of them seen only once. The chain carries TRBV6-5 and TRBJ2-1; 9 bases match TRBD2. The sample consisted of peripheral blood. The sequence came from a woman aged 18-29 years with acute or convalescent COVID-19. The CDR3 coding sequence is TGTGCCAGCAGTTACTTGGCTAGCGGGACGGATGAGCAGTTCTTC. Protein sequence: CASSYLASGTDEQFF.